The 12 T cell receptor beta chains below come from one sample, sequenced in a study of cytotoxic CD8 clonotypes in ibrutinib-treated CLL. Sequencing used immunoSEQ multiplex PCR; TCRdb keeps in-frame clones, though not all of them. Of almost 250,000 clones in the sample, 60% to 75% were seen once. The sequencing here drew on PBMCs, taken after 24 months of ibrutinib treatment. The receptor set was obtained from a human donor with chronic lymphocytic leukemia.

The CDR3 protein is CASSPMGGWAGELFF. Here the CDR3 DNA reads TGTGCCAGCAGCCCGATGGGAGGGTGGGCCGGGGAGCTGTTTTTT. The chain couples TRBV6-5 to TRBJ2-2, with TRBD2 matching 7 bases. The CDR3 contains 15 residues. Germline assignment: CDR1 MNHEY and CDR2 SVGAGI. The J segment lost 6 bases and the V segment lost 6 bases, leaving 10 bases of the junction unmatched.

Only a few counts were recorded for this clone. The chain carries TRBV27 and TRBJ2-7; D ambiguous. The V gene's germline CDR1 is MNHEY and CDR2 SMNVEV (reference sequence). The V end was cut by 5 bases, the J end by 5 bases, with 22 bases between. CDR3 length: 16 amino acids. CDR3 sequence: CASSPSDGFWIDEQYF. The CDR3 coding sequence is TGTGCCAGCAGTCCATCTGACGGGTTCTGGATCGACGAGCAGTACTTC.

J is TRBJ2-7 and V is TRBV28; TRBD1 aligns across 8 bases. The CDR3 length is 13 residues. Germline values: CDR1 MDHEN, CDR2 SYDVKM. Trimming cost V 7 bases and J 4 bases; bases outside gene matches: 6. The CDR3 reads CASIAGGAYEQYF. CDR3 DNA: TGTGCCAGCATCGCAGGGGGCGCGTACGAGCAGTACTTC.

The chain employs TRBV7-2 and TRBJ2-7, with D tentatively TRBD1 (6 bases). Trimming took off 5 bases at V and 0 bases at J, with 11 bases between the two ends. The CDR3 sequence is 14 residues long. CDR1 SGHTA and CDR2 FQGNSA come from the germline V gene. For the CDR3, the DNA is TGTGCCAGCAGCCCTAGACAGGACTCCTACGAGCAGTACTTC. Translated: CASSPRQDSYEQYF.

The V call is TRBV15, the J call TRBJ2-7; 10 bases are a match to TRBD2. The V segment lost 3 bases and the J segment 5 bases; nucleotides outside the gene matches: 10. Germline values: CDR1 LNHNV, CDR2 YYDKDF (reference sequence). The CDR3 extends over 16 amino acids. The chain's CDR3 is CATSSVLAGPTHEQYF. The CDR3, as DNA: TGTGCCACCAGCAGCGTACTAGCGGGACCCACCCACGAGCAGTACTTC.

The chain's CDR3 is CASSIAVRTGEQYF. The CDR3 bases are TGTGCCAGCAGCATTGCAGTCCGCACGGGCGAGCAGTACTTC. This chain joins TRBV6-6 and TRBJ2-7; D not certain. V gave up 6 bases and J gave up 6 bases, with 18 bases separating them. The CDR3 runs to 14 residues. Germline values: CDR1 MNHNY, CDR2 SVGAGI (reference sequence).

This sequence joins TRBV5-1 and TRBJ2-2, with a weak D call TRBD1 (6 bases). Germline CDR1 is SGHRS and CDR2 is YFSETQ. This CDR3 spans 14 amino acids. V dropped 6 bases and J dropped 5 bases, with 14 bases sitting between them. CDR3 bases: TGCGCCAGCACGGGGACATGGGGGACCGGGGAGCTGTTTTTT. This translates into CASTGTWGTGELFF.

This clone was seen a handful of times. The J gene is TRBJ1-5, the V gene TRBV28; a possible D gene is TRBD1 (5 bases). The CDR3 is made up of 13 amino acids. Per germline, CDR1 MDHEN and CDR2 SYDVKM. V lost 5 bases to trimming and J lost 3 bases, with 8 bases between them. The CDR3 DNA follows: TGTGCCAGCAGTCGGGACGCCAATCAGCCCCAGCATTTT. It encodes CASSRDANQPQHF.

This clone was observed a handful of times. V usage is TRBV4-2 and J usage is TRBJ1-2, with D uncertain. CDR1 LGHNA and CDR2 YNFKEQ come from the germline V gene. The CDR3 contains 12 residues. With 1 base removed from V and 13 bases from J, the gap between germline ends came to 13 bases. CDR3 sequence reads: CASSQGTAGITF. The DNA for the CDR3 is TGTGCCAGCAGCCAAGGAACTGCCGGTATCACCTTC.

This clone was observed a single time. CDR3 residues: CASSLVAGEGNEQYF. CDR3 in DNA: TGCGCCAGCAGCTTGGTAGCGGGAGAGGGCAACGAGCAGTACTTC. The J gene is TRBJ2-7, the V gene TRBV5-1, with 9 positions matching TRBD2. The germline V gene encodes CDR1 SGHRS and CDR2 YFSETQ. The CDR3 totals 15 residues. Losses at the gene ends were 0 bases for V and 5 bases for J; bases not matched to a gene: 6.

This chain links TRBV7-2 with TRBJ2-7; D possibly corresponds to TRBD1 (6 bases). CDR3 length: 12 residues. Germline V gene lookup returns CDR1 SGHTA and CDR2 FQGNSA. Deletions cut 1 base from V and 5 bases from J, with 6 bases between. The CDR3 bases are TGTGCCAGCAGCTTAGGGGACAACGAGCAGTACTTC. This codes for CASSLGDNEQYF.

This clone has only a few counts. In DNA form, the CDR3 reads TGTGCCAGCAGCTTAGGCGGGAGAGATGAGCAGTTCTTC. It is translated as CASSLGGRDEQFF. The V and J genes are TRBV11-3 and TRBJ2-1, with 7 positions matching TRBD2. The CDR3 length is 13 residues. Germline CDR1 and CDR2: SGHNT and YENEEA. V shed 1 base, J shed 8 bases, and the junction held 2 bases outside the gene matches.